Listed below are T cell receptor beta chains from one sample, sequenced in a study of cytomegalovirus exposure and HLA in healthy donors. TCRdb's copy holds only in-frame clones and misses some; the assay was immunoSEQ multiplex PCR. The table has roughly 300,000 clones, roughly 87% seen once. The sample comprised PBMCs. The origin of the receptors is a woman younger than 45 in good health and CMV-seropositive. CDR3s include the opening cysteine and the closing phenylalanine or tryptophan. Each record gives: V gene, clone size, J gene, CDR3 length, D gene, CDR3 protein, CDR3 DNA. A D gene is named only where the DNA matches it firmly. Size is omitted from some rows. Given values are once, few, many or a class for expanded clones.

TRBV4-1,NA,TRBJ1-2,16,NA,CASSPPSRTGTYGYTF,TGCGCCAGCAGCCCCCCTTCACGGACGGGCACTTATGGCTACACCTTC
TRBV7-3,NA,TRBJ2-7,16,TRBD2,CASSPTPSSGHNEQYF,TGTGCCAGCAGCCCCACCCCGTCTAGCGGGCACAACGAGCAGTACTTC
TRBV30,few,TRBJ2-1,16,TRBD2,CAWSLSLAGTNNEQFF,TGTGCCTGGAGTTTATCCTTAGCGGGCACTAACAATGAGCAGTTCTTC
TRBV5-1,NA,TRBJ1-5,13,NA,CASSLDPVKPQHF,TGCGCCAGCAGCTTGGACCCAGTGAAGCCCCAGCATTTT
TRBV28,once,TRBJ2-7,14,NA,CASSPPDGYYEQYF,TGTGCCAGCAGTCCCCCGGACGGATACTACGAGCAGTACTTC
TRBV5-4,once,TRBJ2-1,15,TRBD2,CASSFSGGGYNEQFF,TGTGCCAGCAGCTTTAGCGGGGGGGGATACAATGAGCAGTTCTTC
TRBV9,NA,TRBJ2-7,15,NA,CASSVATGTTYEQYF,TGTGCCAGCAGCGTAGCGACAGGGACTACCTACGAGCAGTACTTC
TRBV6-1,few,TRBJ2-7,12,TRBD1,CASGTGAGEQYF,TGTGCCAGCGGGACAGGGGCGGGCGAGCAGTACTTC
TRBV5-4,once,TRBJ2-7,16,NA,CASSHFGAGELYEQYF,TGTGCCAGCAGCCACTTCGGGGCAGGGGAACTCTACGAGCAGTACTTC
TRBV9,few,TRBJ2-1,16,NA,CASSVDPRGADNEQFF,TGTGCCAGCAGCGTAGATCCAAGGGGGGCGGACAATGAGCAGTTCTTC
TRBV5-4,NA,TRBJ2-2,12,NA,CASSFGNGELFF,TGTGCCAGCAGCTTCGGGAACGGGGAGCTGTTTTTT